This record covers a single T cell receptor (beta chain). Its antigen is not identified. CDR3 length: 14 amino acids. Per the germline V gene, CDR1 is KGHSH and CDR2 is LQKENI. Trimming pared 3 bases from V and 5 bases from J, leaving 14 bases between. A CD45RA-negative memory subset and a CD45RA+ naive subset were separated from the CD4+ cells. Each cell subset's genomic DNA was divided evenly among several immunoSEQ plates. Clones were read by immunoSEQ multiplex PCR, and TCRdb kept only the in-frame ones, dropping some. The sample records just over 2,000,000 clones, 85% to 95% being singletons. This sample is drawn from a study of shared clonotypes between healthy human individuals. Findings of the study overall: Investigators expected sequencing depth to affect clonotype sharing among donors. Researchers found naive subsets generally carried larger estimated richness than memory subsets.

The clonotype comes from a man aged 18 to 29 in good health. V and J are TRBV18 and TRBJ2-7; D unclear. The specimen sequenced was naive CD4+ T cells sorted from blood. Specified subset: CD45RA+ positively selected. The CDR3 bases are TGTGCCAGCTCACCCTCCCCTTCTGCGCACGAGCAGTACTTC. Translated: CASSPSPSAHEQYF. Full variable domain (missing parts from reference TRBV18 and TRBJ2-7): NAGVMQNPRHLVRRRGQEARLRCSPMKGHSHVYWYRQLPEEGLKFMVYLQKENIIDESGMPKERFSAEFPKEGPSILRIQQVVRGDSAAYFCASSPSPSAHEQYFGPGTRLTVT.